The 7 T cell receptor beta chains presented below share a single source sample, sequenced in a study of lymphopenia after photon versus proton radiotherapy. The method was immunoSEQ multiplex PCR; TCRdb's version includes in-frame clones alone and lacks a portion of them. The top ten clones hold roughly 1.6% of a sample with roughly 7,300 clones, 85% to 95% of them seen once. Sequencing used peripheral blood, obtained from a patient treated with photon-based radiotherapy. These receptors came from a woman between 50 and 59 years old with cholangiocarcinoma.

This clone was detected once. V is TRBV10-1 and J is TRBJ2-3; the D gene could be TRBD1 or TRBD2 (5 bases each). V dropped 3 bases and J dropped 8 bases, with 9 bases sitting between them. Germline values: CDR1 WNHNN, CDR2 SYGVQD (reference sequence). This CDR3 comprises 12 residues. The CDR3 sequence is CASSDVGGTQYF. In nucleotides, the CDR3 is TGCGCCAGCAGTGATGTTGGGGGTACGCAGTATTTT.

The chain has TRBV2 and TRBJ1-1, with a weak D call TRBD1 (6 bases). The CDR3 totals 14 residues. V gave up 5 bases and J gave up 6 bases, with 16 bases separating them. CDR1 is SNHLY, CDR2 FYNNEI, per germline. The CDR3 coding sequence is TGTGCCAGCAGTCCTCCCACAGGGATCGCTGAAGCTTTCTTT. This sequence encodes CASSPPTGIAEAFF.

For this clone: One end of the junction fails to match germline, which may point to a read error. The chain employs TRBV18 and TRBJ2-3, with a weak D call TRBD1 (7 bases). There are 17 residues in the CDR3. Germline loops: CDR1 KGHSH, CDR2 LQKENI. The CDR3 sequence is CASSPPPGQRAGNTQYF. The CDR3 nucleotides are TGTGCCAGCTCTCCACCTCCGGGACAGCGGGCAGGAAATACGCAGTATTTT.

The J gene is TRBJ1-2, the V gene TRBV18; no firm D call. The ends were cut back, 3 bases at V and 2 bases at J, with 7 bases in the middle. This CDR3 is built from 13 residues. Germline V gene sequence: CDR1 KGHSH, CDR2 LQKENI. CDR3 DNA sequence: TGTGCCAGCTCACCCGGCAGCAACTATGGCTACACCTTC. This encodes CASSPGSNYGYTF. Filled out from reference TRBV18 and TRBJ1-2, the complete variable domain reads NAGVMQNPRHLVRRRGQEARLRCSPMKGHSHVYWYRQLPEEGLKFMVYLQKENIIDESGMPKERFSAEFPKEGPSILRIQQVVRGDSAAYFCASSPGSNYGYTFGSGTRLTVV.

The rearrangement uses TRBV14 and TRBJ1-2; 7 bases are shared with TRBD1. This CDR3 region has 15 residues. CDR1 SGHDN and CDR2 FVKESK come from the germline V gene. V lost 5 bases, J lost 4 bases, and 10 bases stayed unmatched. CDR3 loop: CASSSVPGQSYGYTF. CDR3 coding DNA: TGTGCCAGCAGCTCGGTGCCGGGACAGAGCTATGGCTACACCTTC.

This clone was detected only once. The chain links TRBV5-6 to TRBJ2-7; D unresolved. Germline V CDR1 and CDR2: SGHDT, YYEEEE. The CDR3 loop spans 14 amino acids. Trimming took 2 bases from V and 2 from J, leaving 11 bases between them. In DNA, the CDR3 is TGTGCCAGCAGCTTAAGAGGCGGCCCCTACGAGCAGTACTTC. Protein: CASSLRGGPYEQYF.

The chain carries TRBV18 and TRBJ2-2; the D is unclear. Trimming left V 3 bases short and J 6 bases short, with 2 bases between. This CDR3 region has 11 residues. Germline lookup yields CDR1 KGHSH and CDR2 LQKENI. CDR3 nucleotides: TGTGCCAGCTCACCCCCCGGGGAGCTGTTTTTT. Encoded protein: CASSPPGELFF.